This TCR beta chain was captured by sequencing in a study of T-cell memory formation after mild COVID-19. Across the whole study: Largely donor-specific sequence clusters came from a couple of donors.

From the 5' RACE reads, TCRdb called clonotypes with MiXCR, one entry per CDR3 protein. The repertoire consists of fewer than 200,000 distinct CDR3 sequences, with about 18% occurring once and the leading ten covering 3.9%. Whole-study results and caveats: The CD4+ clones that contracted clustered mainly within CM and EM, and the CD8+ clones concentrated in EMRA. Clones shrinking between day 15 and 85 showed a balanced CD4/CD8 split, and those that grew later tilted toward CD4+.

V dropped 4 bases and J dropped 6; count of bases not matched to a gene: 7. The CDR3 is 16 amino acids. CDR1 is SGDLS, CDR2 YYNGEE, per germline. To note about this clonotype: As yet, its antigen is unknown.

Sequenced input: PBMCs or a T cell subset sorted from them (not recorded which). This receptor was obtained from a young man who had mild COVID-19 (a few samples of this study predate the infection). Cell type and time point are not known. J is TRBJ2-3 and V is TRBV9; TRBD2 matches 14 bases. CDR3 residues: CASSMGTSGGDDTQYF. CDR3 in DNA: TGTGCCAGCAGCATGGGGACTAGCGGGGGTGATGATACGCAGTATTTT.